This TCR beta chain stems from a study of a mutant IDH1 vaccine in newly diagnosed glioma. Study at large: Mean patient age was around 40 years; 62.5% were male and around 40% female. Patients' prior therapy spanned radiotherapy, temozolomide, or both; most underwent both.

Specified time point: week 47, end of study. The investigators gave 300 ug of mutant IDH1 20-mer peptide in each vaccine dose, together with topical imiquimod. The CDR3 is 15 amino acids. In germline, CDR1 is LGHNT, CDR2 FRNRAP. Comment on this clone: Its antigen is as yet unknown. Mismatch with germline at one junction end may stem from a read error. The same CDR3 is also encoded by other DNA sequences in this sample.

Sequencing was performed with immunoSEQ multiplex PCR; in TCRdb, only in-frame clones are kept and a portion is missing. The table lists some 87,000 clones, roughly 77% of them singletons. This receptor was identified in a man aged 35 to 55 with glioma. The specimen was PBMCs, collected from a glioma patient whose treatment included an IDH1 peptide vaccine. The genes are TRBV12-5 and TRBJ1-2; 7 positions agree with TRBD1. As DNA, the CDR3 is TGTGCTAGTGGCTTGGTACAAGGGACAGTCTATGGCTACACCTTC. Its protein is CASGLVQGTVYGYTF.